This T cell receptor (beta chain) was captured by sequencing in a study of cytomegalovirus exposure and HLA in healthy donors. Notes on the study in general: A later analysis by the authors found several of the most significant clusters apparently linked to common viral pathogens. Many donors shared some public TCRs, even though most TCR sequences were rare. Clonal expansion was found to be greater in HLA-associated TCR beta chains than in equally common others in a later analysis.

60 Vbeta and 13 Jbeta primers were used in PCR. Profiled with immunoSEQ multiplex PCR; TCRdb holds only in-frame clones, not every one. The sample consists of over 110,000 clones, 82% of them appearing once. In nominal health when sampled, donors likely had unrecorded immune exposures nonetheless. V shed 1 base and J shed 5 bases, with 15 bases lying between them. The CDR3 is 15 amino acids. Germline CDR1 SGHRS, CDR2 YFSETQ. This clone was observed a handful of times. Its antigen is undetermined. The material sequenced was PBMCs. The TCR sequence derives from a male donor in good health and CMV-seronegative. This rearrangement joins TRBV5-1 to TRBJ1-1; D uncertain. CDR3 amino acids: CASSLMGNVATEAFF. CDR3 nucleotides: TGCGCCAGCAGCTTGATGGGCAATGTGGCGACTGAAGCTTTCTTT.